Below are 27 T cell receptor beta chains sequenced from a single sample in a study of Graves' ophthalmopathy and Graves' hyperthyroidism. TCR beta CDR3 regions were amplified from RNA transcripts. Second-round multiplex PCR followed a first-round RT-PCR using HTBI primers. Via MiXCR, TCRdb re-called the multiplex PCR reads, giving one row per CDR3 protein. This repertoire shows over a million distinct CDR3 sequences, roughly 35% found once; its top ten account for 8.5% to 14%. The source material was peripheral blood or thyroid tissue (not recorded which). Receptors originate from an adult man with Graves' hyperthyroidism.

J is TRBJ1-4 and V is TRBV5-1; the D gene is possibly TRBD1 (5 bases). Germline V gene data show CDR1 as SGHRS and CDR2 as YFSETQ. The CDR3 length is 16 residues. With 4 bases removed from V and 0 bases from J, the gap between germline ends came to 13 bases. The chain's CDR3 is CASSPMGGSTNEKLFF. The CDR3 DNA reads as TGCGCCAGCAGCCCCATGGGGGGGTCAACTAATGAAAAACTGTTTTTT.

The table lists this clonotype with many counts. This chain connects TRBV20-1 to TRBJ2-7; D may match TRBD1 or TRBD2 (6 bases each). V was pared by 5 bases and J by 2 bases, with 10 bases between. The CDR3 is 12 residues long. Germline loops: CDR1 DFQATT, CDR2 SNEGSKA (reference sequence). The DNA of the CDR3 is TGCAGTGCTGCGGGACACACCTACGAGCAGTACTTC. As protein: CSAAGHTYEQYF.

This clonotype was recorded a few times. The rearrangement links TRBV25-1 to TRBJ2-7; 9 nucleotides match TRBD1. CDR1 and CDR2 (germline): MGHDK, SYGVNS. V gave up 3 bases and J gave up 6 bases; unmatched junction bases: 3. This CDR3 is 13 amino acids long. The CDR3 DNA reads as TGTGCCAGCAGTGACCACAGGGGGCGCGAGCAGTACTTC. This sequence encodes CASSDHRGREQYF.

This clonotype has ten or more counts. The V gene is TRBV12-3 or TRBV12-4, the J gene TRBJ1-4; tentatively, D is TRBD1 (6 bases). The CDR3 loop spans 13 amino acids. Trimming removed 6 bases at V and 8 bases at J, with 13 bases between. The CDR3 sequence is CASSDPGQEKLFF. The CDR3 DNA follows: TGTGCCAGCAGCGACCCTGGACAGGAAAAACTGTTTTTT.

In nucleotides, the CDR3 is TGCAGCGTTGATGAGACAGGGGAATACGAGCAGTACTTC. It encodes CSVDETGEYEQYF. V and J are TRBV29-1 and TRBJ2-7; 8 bases are a match to TRBD1. Germline CDR1 SQVTM, CDR2 ANQGSEA. Unmatched junction bases numbered 5, after V lost 3 bases and J lost 4 bases. CDR3 length equals 13 residues.

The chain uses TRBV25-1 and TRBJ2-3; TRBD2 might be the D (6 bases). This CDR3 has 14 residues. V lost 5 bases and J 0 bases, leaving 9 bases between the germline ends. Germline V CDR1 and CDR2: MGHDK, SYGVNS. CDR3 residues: CASSTAGSTDTQYF. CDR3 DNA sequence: TGTGCCAGCAGTACGGCGGGAAGCACAGATACGCAGTATTTT.

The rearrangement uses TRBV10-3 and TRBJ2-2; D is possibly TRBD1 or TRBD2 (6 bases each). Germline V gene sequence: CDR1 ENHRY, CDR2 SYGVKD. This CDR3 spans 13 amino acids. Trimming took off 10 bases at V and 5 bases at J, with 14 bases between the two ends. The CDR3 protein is CASKTRGTGELFF. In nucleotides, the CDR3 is TGTGCCAGCAAGACTAGGGGGACCGGGGAGCTGTTTTTT.

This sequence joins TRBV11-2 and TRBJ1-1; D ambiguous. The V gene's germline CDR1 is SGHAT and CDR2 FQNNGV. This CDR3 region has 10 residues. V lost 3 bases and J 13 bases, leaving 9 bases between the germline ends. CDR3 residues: CASSFPPDFF. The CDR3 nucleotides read TGTGCCAGCAGCTTTCCCCCAGATTTCTTT.

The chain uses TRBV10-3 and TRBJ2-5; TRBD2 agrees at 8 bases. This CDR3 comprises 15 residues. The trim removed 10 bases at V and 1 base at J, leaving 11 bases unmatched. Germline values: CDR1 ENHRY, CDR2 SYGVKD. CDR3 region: CASRRRGGPQETQYF. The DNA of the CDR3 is TGTGCCAGCAGACGACGGGGGGGACCCCAAGAGACCCAGTACTTC.

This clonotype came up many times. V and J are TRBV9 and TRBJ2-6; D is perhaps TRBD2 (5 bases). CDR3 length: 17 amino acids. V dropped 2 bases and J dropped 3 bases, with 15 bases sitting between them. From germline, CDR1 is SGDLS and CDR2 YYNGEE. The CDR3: CASSVEANSFGANVLTF. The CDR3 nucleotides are TGTGCCAGCAGCGTGGAGGCGAATTCCTTTGGGGCCAACGTCCTGACTTTC.

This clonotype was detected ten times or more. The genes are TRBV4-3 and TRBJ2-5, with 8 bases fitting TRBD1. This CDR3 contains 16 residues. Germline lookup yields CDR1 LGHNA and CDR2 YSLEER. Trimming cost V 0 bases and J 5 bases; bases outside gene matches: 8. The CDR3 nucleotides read TGCGCCAGCAGCCAAGACGAGACAGGGGTTCGTGAGACCCAGTACTTC. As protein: CASSQDETGVRETQYF.

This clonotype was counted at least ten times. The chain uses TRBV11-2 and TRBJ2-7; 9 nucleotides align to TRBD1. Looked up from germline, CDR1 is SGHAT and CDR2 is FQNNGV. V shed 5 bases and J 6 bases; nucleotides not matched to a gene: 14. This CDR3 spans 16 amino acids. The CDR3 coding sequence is TGTGCCAGCAGCCCCTTGAATCCGGGACAGGGTCTCGAGCAGTACTTC. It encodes CASSPLNPGQGLEQYF.

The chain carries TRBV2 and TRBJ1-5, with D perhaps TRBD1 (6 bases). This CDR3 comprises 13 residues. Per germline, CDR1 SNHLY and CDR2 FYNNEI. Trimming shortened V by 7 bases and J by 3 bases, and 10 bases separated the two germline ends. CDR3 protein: CASKDRINQPQHF. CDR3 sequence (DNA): TGTGCCAGCAAGGACAGAATCAATCAGCCCCAGCATTTT.

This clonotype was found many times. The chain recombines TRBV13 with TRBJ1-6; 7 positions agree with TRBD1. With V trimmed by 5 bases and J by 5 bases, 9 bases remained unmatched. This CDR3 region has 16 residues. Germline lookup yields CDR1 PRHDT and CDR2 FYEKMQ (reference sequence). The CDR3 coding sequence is TGTGCCAGCAGCAAGGTCAGGGGGTCCAATAATTCACCCCTCCACTTT. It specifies CASSKVRGSNNSPLHF.

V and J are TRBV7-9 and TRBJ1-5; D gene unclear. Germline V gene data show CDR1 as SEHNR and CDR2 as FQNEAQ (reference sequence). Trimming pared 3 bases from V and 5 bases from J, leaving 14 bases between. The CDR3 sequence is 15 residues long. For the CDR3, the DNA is TGTGCCAGCAGCTTGGAAGTTGAGAGGGATCAGCCCCAGCATTTT. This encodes CASSLEVERDQPQHF.

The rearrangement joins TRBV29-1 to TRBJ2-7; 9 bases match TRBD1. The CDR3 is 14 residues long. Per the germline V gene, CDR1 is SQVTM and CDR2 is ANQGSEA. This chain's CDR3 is CSVSPGTGYYEQYF. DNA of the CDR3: TGCAGTGTTAGCCCCGGGACAGGGTACTACGAGCAGTACTTC.

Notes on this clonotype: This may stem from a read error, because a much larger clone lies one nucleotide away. Written as DNA, the CDR3 is TGTGCCAGCAGACGACACGAGGCGGGTAACTATGGCTACACCTTC. It is translated as CASRRHEAGNYGYTF. The chain joins TRBV6-5 to TRBJ1-2, with D hard to call. Trimming left V 6 bases short and J 1 base short, with 15 bases between. This CDR3 region has 15 residues. Per germline, CDR1 MNHEY and CDR2 SVGAGI.

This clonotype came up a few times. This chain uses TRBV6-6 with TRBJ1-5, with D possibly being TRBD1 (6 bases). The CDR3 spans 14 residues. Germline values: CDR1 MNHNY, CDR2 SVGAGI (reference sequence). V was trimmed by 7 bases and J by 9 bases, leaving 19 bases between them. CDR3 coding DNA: TGTGCCAGCACCTTCCCAGGGGACCTCTGGCCCCAGCATTTT. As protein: CASTFPGDLWPQHF.

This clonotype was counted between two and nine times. The CDR3 nucleotides read TGTGCCAGCAGGTCTGGGACAGGGGCTGGAAATTCACCCCTCCACTTT. Translated, it gives CASRSGTGAGNSPLHF. The chain is built from TRBV7-2 and TRBJ1-6, with 10 bases fitting TRBD1. The CDR3 is made up of 16 amino acids. V shed 6 bases and J 7 bases; nucleotides not matched to a gene: 9. CDR1 is SGHTA and CDR2 is FQGNSA in the germline V gene.

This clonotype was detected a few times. The CDR3 sequence is CASSPKGTQASGYTF. The CDR3 DNA is TGTGCCAGCAGCCCGAAGGGGACACAGGCATCTGGCTACACCTTC. The chain links TRBV9 to TRBJ1-2; D may be TRBD1 (6 bases). Trimming stripped 4 bases from V and 7 bases from J, with 20 bases between. Germline CDR1 and CDR2: SGDLS and YYNGEE. This CDR3 is built from 15 residues.

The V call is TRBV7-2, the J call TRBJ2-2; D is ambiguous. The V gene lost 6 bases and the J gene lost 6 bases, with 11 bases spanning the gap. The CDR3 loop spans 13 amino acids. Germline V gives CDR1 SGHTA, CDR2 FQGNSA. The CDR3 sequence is CASRRFLAGELFF. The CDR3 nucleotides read TGTGCCAGCAGGAGGTTTTTGGCCGGGGAGCTGTTTTTT.

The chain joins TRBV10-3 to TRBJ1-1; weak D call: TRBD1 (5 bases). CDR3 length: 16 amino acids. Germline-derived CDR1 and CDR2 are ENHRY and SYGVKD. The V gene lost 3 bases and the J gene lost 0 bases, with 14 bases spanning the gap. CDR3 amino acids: CAISDLTGGLNTEAFF. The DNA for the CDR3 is TGTGCCATCAGTGATCTTACGGGGGGATTGAACACTGAAGCTTTCTTT.

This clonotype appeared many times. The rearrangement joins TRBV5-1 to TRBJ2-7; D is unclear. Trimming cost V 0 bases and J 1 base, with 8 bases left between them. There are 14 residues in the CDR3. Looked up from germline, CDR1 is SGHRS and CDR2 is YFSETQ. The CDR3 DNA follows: TGCGCCAGCAGCTTGGCCTCCCTTTCCTACGAGCAGTACTTC. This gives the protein CASSLASLSYEQYF.

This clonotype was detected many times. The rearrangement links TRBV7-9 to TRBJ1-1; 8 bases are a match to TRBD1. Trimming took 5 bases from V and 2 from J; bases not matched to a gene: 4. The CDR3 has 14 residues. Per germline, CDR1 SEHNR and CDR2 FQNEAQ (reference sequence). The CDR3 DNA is TGTGCCAGCAGCCACGGACAGGGTAACACTGAAGCTTTCTTT. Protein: CASSHGQGNTEAFF.

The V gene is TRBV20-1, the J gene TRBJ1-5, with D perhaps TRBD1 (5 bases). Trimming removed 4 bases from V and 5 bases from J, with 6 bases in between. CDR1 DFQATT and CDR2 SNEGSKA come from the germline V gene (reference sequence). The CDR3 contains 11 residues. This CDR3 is CSATGDQPQHF. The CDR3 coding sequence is TGCAGTGCTACGGGGGATCAGCCCCAGCATTTT.

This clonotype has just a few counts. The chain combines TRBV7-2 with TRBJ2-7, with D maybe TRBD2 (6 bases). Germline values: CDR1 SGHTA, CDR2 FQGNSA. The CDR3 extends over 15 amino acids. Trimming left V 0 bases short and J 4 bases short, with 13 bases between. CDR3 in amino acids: CASSLASGSQYEQYF. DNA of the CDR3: TGTGCCAGCAGCTTAGCTTCCGGGAGTCAATACGAGCAGTACTTC. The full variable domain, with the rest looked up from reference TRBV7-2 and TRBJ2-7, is GAGVSQSPSNKVTEKGKDVELRCDPISGHTALYWYRQSLGQGLEFLIYFQGNSAPDKSGLPSDRFSAERTGGSVSTLTIQRTQQEDSAVYLCASSLASGSQYEQYFGPGTRLTVT.

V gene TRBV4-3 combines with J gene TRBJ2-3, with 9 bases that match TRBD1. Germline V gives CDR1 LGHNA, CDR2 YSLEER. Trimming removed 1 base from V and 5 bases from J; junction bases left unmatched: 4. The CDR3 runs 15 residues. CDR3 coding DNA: TGCGCCAGCAGCCAAGGGGACAGGGAGGTAGATACGCAGTATTTT. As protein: CASSQGDREVDTQYF.